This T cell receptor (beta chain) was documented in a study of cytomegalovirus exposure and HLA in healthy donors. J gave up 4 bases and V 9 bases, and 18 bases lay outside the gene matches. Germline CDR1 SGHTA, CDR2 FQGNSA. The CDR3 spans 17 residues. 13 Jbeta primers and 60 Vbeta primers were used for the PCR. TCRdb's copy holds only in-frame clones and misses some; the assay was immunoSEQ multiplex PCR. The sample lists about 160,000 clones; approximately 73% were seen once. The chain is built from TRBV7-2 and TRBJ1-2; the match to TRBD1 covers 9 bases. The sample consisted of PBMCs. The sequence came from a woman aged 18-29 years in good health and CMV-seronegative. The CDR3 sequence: CASYPGTGYRRIYGYTF. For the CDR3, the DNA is TGTGCCAGTTACCCCGGGACAGGGTATCGAAGGATCTATGGCTACACCTTC.